Listed here are 13 T cell receptor beta chains from one sample, sequenced in a study of T cell repertoires in cytomegalovirus infection. Antigen specificity for these receptors is unknown. TCRdb re-called the reads with MiXCR, one entry per CDR3 protein. Of approximately 300,000 distinct CDR3 sequences listed, roughly 28% are singletons. The specimen comprised cultured PBMCs, sampled from culture after CMV antigen stimulation. These receptors were obtained from a human donor in good health (CMV status not recorded). Some clones in this sample may be carry-over from other donors' samples.

The table lists this clonotype with a few counts. J is TRBJ2-1 and V is TRBV19; D remains ambiguous. V was cut by 7 bases and J by 1 base, with 14 bases left in between. CDR1 LNHDA and CDR2 SQIVND come from the germline V gene (reference sequence). This CDR3 spans 15 amino acids. CDR3 DNA sequence: TGTGCCAGTAAACATACACGCGTATCCTACAATGAGCAGTTCTTC. This sequence encodes CASKHTRVSYNEQFF.

This clonotype occurred a few times. This chain connects TRBV11-3 to TRBJ2-1; 7 bases agree with TRBD2. This CDR3 region has 16 residues. With V trimmed by 1 base and J by 8 bases, 11 bases remained unmatched. The germline CDR1 and CDR2 sequences are SGHNT and YENEEA. The CDR3 nucleotides are TGTGCCAGCAGCTTAGTGTTCGGTGGGGGGGGGGATGAGCAGTTCTTC. Its translation is CASSLVFGGGGDEQFF.

The V call is TRBV7-6, the J call TRBJ2-1; the match to TRBD2 covers 10 bases. The junction had 5 bases not matched to a gene; V was cut back by 5 bases and J by 7 bases. Germline V gives CDR1 SGHVS, CDR2 FNYEAQ. This CDR3 comprises 14 residues. The CDR3 sequence: CASSPPTSGNEQFF. The CDR3 DNA reads as TGTGCCAGCAGCCCCCCGACTAGCGGGAATGAGCAGTTCTTC. The full variable domain, in which reference TRBV7-6 and TRBJ2-1 provide the parts outside the CDR3, is GAGVSQSPRYKVTKRGQDVALRCDPISGHVSLYWYRQALGQGPEFLTYFNYEAQQDKSGLPNDRFSAERPEGSISTLTIQRTEQRDSAMYRCASSPPTSGNEQFFGPGTRLTVL.

The chain combines TRBV19 with TRBJ2-7, with 10 bases lining up with TRBD2. Germline CDR1 LNHDA, CDR2 SQIVND (reference sequence). After removal of 5 bases from V and 3 bases from J, the junction contained 4 bases not matched to a gene. This CDR3 has 14 residues. The CDR3 loop reads CASSSGLAIYEQYF. CDR3 sequence (DNA): TGTGCCAGTAGTTCGGGACTAGCGATCTACGAGCAGTACTTC.

This clonotype appeared a few times. V is TRBV6-6 and J is TRBJ1-5; D is ambiguous. Between the trimmed V and J ends, which lost 0 bases and 9 bases, there was a span of 12 bases. Germline V gene data show CDR1 as MNHNY and CDR2 as SVGAGI (reference sequence). The CDR3 spans 14 residues. The CDR3, as DNA: TGTGCCAGCAGTTACTCGGCCGAGAAGGGGCCCCAGCATTTT. Its protein product is CASSYSAEKGPQHF.

This clonotype showed up many times. This sequence joins TRBV7-6 and TRBJ2-3; tentatively, D is TRBD1 (5 bases). Trimming left V 1 base short and J 0 bases short, with 8 bases between. The length of the CDR3 is 15 residues. Germline CDR1 is SGHVS and CDR2 is FNYEAQ. DNA for the CDR3: TGTGCCAGCAGCTTAGGACAGCTTAGCACAGATACGCAGTATTTT. This codes for CASSLGQLSTDTQYF.

This clonotype turned up a few times. V usage is TRBV6-1 and J usage is TRBJ2-1; 8 bases align to TRBD1. CDR3 length: 15 residues. CDR1 and CDR2 from the germline V gene are MNHNS and SASEGT. The V segment lost 4 bases and the J segment 6 bases; nucleotides outside the gene matches: 8. This CDR3 is CASSGTTTGVNEQFF. The CDR3, as DNA: TGTGCCAGCAGTGGAACTACGACAGGGGTCAATGAGCAGTTCTTC.

The gene calls are TRBV18 and TRBJ2-2; D might be TRBD1 (5 bases). V was clipped by 1 base and J by 4 bases, with 13 bases between them. The CDR3 is 16 residues long. Per germline, CDR1 KGHSH and CDR2 LQKENI. The CDR3: CASSPRPGMGTGELFF. The DNA for the CDR3 is TGTGCCAGCTCACCACGCCCAGGGATGGGCACCGGGGAGCTGTTTTTT.

In its sample, this clonotype was seen a few times. The CDR3 protein is CASSEGSRAYEQYF. The CDR3 DNA is TGTGCCAGCAGTGAGGGCAGCAGAGCCTACGAGCAGTACTTC. This chain joins TRBV6-1 and TRBJ2-7; no definite D call. V gave up 3 bases and J gave up 2 bases, with 11 bases separating them. Germline loops: CDR1 MNHNS, CDR2 SASEGT. The CDR3 spans 14 residues.

The gene calls are TRBV30 and TRBJ2-7; D uncertain. The CDR3 totals 12 residues. Trimming shortened V by 6 bases and J by 6 bases, and 15 bases separated the two germline ends. Germline CDR1 reads GTSNPN; CDR2 reads SVGIG (reference sequence). The CDR3 DNA reads TGTGCCTGTTTGCCCCCCGATGGCGAGCAGTACTTC. It encodes CACLPPDGEQYF.

The V call is TRBV7-9, the J call TRBJ2-2; TRBD2 might be the D (5 bases). CDR3 size: 17 residues. CDR1 SEHNR and CDR2 FQNEAQ come from the germline V gene (reference sequence). V lost 8 bases and J lost 1, with 20 bases in between. The CDR3 nucleotides read TGTGCCAGCCGTAAGGAGGTGGCCCAGATGAACACCGGGGAGCTGTTTTTT. This translates into CASRKEVAQMNTGELFF.

There are a few counts of this clonotype. The rearrangement uses TRBV12-3 or TRBV12-4 and TRBJ1-1; D is perhaps TRBD1 (5 bases). This CDR3 comprises 13 residues. Trimming stripped 7 bases from V and 0 bases from J, with 9 bases between. The CDR3 DNA is TGTGCCAGCACCCAGACAGTGAACACTGAAGCTTTCTTT. As protein: CASTQTVNTEAFF.

The chain joins TRBV6-6 to TRBJ2-1; 10 bases are shared with TRBD2. This CDR3 has 15 residues. J lost 5 bases, V lost 4 bases, and 5 bases had no gene match. From germline, CDR1 is MNHNY and CDR2 SVGAGI (reference sequence). In nucleotides, the CDR3 is TGTGCCAGCAGTTTCCTAGCGGGAGACCACAATGAGCAGTTCTTC. Translation gives CASSFLAGDHNEQFF.